This T cell receptor beta chain stems from a study of CD8 T cells in Susac syndrome. Roughly 0.45 to 1 ug RNA was reverse transcribed with random hexamers. The immunoSEQ assay covered 54 Vbeta and 13 Jbeta segments for CDR3. TCRdb re-analysed the immunoSEQ multiplex PCR reads in MiXCR, keeping a single row per CDR3 protein. This repertoire shows roughly 200,000 distinct CDR3 sequences, 75% to 95% found once; its top ten account for around 0.079%. CDR3 size: 15 residues. Germline loops: CDR1 ENHRY, CDR2 SYGVKD. The junction had 2 bases not matched to a gene; V was cut back by 4 bases and J by 4 bases. The clonotype was recovered from a human donor with Susac syndrome. The gene calls are TRBV10-3 and TRBJ2-1, with 12 bases fitting TRBD2. Sequencing was performed on CD4+ T cells from PBMCs. As DNA, the CDR3 is TGTGCCATCAGTGGGACTAGCGGGGTTTACAATGAGCAGTTCTTC. Translated: CAISGTSGVYNEQFF.